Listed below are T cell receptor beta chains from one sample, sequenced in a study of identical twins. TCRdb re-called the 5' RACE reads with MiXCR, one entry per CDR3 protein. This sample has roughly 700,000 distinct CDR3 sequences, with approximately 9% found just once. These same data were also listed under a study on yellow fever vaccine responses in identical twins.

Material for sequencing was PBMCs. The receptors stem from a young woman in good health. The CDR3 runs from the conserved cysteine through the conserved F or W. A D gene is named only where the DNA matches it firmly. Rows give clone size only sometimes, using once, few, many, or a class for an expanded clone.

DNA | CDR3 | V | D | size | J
TGCAGTGCTAGACCCGGATCGGCCGGGAACACCATATATTTT | CSARPGSAGNTIYF | TRBV20-1 | NA | few | TRBJ1-3
TGTGCCAGCAGTTTGTGGACTAGCGGGAGAGTGTTCAATGAGCAGTTCTTC | CASSLWTSGRVFNEQFF | TRBV27 | TRBD2 | many | TRBJ2-1
TGTGCCATATGGACAGGGCGGAGCCTGGATAGCAATCAGCCCCAGCATTTT | CAIWTGRSLDSNQPQHF | TRBV10-3 | TRBD1 | NA | TRBJ1-5
TGCGCCAGCAGCCAAGACGAGCCAGGTACCTACGAGCAGTACTTC | CASSQDEPGTYEQYF | TRBV4-3 | NA | NA | TRBJ2-7
TGTGCCAGCAGCCATGGACTAGGTTCAACCAATGAGCAGTTCTTC | CASSHGLGSTNEQFF | TRBV3-1 | TRBD2 | NA | TRBJ2-1
TGTGCCAGCAGTTCCCCCCCCGAAGGAGGGCTACGGACCACTGAAGCTTTCTTT | CASSSPPEGGLRTTEAFF | TRBV12-3/TRBV12-4 | NA | few | TRBJ1-1
TGTGCCAGCAGTTTGGGACTAGCGGATCACAATGAGCAGTTCTTC | CASSLGLADHNEQFF | TRBV28 | TRBD2 | NA | TRBJ2-1
TGTGCCAGCAGTGAACAGGGTCGCTCCTACGAGCAGTACTTC | CASSEQGRSYEQYF | TRBV27 | NA | many | TRBJ2-7
TGTGCCAGCGTTCCCGCCTGGGCCTACGAGCAGTACTTC | CASVPAWAYEQYF | TRBV2 | NA | NA | TRBJ2-7
TGTGCCAGCAGTTACTCGAGACTCTCCCTGACCGGGCTTGGGTCCGGGGAGCTGTTTTTT | CASSYSRLSLTGLGSGELFF | TRBV6-2/TRBV6-3 | NA | few | TRBJ2-2
TGTGCCAGCAGCAAAACTAGCGGGGGGGAAGAGACCCAGTACTTC | CASSKTSGGEETQYF | TRBV9 | TRBD2 | few | TRBJ2-5
TGTGCCAGCAGTTTGGGGACAGCGAGAGATACGCAGTATTTT | CASSLGTARDTQYF | TRBV28 | TRBD1 | many | TRBJ2-3
TGCAGTGCTAGCGGACTAGCGGGATTAGAGTCCGGGGAGCTGTTTTTT | CSASGLAGLESGELFF | TRBV20-1 | TRBD2 | few | TRBJ2-2
TGTGCCAGCCTGACTCGGGTCACCATCGTCTCCTACGAGCAGTACTTC | CASLTRVTIVSYEQYF | TRBV14 | NA | NA | TRBJ2-7
TGTGCCACCTCGGGTAGGGGCAATGAGCAGTTCTTC | CATSGRGNEQFF | TRBV24-1 | NA | many | TRBJ2-1
TGTGCCAGCAGCTTAAGGACTAGCGGGCTAGCCAAAAACATTCAGTACTTC | CASSLRTSGLAKNIQYF | TRBV7-2 | TRBD2 | NA | TRBJ2-4
TGTGCCAGCAGCTTAGTCCCTAGCGGGGGAACTTACAATGAGCAGTTCTTC | CASSLVPSGGTYNEQFF | TRBV7-8 | TRBD2 | few | TRBJ2-1
TGCAGTGCACGGAGACTAGCGGGGGACACCTACGAGCAGTACTTC | CSARRLAGDTYEQYF | TRBV20-1 | TRBD2 | many | TRBJ2-7
TGTGCCAGCTCCCCTGGCCTAGCCGCCTACAATGAGCAGTTCTTC | CASSPGLAAYNEQFF | TRBV7-9 | NA | many | TRBJ2-1
TGTGCCAGCAGTTCCCTGGGTGGGAAAGATGAAAAACTGTTTTTT | CASSSLGGKDEKLFF | TRBV28 | NA | few | TRBJ1-4
TGTGCCAGCAGCTTAGACCTCCGGGGTGCAGAGACCCAGTACTTC | CASSLDLRGAETQYF | TRBV7-2 | NA | few | TRBJ2-5
TGTGCCAGCAGTCCCCTAGCGGAGACGCTCACAGATACGCAGTATTTT | CASSPLAETLTDTQYF | TRBV12-3/TRBV12-4 | TRBD2 | few | TRBJ2-3
TGTGCCAGCAGTTTAGGGCTGCGCCCTCCCGGTGAGCAGTTCTTC | CASSLGLRPPGEQFF | TRBV28 | NA | few | TRBJ2-1